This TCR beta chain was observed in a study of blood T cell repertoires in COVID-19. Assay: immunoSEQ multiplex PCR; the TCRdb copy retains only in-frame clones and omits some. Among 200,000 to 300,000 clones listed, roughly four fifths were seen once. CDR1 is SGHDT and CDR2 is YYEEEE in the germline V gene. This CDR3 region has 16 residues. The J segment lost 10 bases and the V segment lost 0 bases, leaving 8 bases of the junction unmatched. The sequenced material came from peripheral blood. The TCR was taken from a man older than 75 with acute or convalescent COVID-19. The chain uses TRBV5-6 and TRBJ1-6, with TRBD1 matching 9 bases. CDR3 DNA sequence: TGTGCCAGCAGCTTGGCCGGGACAGGGTTATCGTCACCCCTCCACTTT. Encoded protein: CASSLAGTGLSSPLHF.